The rows below give T cell receptor beta chains drawn from one sample of a study of breast tumors, draining lymph nodes, adjacent tissues. TCRdb passed the multiplex PCR reads through MiXCR, listing each CDR3 protein once. This sample has 270,000 or so distinct CDR3 sequences, with over 30% found just once. The sample was axillary lymph node tissue. Receptors originate from a female donor with breast cancer. Some clones in this sample may be carry-over from other donors' samples. The CDR3 runs from the conserved cysteine through the conserved F or W. Fields, in order: D gene, clone size, J gene, V gene, CDR3 DNA, CDR3 protein. D genes are given only for firm matches. Clone sizes are given selectively: once, few, many, or a class where the clone is expanded.

D gene: -
clone size: many
J gene: TRBJ2-7
V gene: TRBV7-9
CDR3 DNA: TGTGCCAGCAGCTTATCCGGGGTCTACGAGCAGTACTTC
CDR3 protein: CASSLSGVYEQYF

D gene: -
clone size: many
J gene: TRBJ2-3
V gene: TRBV7-2
CDR3 DNA: TGTGCCAGCAGCCCACAGGGATCTGCAGATACGCAGTATTTT
CDR3 protein: CASSPQGSADTQYF

D gene: -
clone size: -
J gene: TRBJ2-1
V gene: TRBV3-1
CDR3 DNA: TGTGCCAGCAGCCAACCCGGGACGTTCTACGAGCAGTTCTTC
CDR3 protein: CASSQPGTFYEQFF

D gene: TRBD1
clone size: few
J gene: TRBJ1-4
V gene: TRBV28
CDR3 DNA: TGTGCCAGCAGAAGCCGGGACAGGACTAATGAAAAACTGTTTTTT
CDR3 protein: CASRSRDRTNEKLFF

D gene: TRBD2
clone size: many
J gene: TRBJ2-2
V gene: TRBV5-1
CDR3 DNA: TGCGCCAGCAGCTCCGGACTAGCGGGAGTTCTCGGGGAGCTGTTTTTT
CDR3 protein: CASSSGLAGVLGELFF

D gene: -
clone size: many
J gene: TRBJ2-5
V gene: TRBV20-1
CDR3 DNA: TGCAGTGCCGCTACAGGTCCCAACGCCGAAACCTTC
CDR3 protein: CSAATGPNAETF

D gene: -
clone size: many
J gene: TRBJ2-5
V gene: TRBV30
CDR3 DNA: TGTGCCTGGAGTGTATCCCGGGGGTGGGAGACCCAGTACTTC
CDR3 protein: CAWSVSRGWETQYF

D gene: TRBD2
clone size: many
J gene: TRBJ2-1
V gene: TRBV9
CDR3 DNA: TGTGCCAGCAGCGTAGGTAGCGGGAGAGAGGGCAATGAGCAGTTCTTC
CDR3 protein: CASSVGSGREGNEQFF

D gene: TRBD2
clone size: many
J gene: TRBJ2-3
V gene: TRBV9
CDR3 DNA: TGTGCCAGCAGCGTAGGCGCTAGCGGGAGAGTTGCAGATACGCAGTATTTT
CDR3 protein: CASSVGASGRVADTQYF

D gene: -
clone size: -
J gene: TRBJ1-4
V gene: TRBV11-2
CDR3 DNA: TGTGCCAGCAGCTTAATAGGGGCTGCAACTAATGAAAAACTGTTCTTT
CDR3 protein: CASSLIGAATNEKLFF

D gene: -
clone size: many
J gene: TRBJ2-5
V gene: TRBV6-5
CDR3 DNA: TGTGCCAGCAGTTATCGCAGGGGTGAGGGGACCCAGTACTTC
CDR3 protein: CASSYRRGEGTQYF

D gene: TRBD2
clone size: many
J gene: TRBJ2-1
V gene: TRBV24-1
CDR3 DNA: TGTGCCACCAGTGATTTCACGGGGGGGATAAATGAGCAGTTCTTC
CDR3 protein: CATSDFTGGINEQFF

D gene: TRBD1
clone size: -
J gene: TRBJ1-2
V gene: TRBV6-4
CDR3 DNA: TGTGCCAGCAGTCTCTCCGGGACAGGGGAGGAGGGCTACACCTTC
CDR3 protein: CASSLSGTGEEGYTF

D gene: -
clone size: many
J gene: TRBJ2-3
V gene: TRBV19
CDR3 DNA: TGTGCCAGTAGTATTAGCCCCAGCACAGATACGCAGTATTTT
CDR3 protein: CASSISPSTDTQYF

D gene: -
clone size: many
J gene: TRBJ2-7
V gene: TRBV13
CDR3 DNA: TGTGCCAGCACCTTGGGCAGGCTACACTCCTACGAGCAGTACTTC
CDR3 protein: CASTLGRLHSYEQYF

D gene: TRBD2
clone size: -
J gene: TRBJ2-1
V gene: TRBV10-3
CDR3 DNA: TGTGCCATCAGCCTTAGCGGGAGGGAGTGCAATGAGCAGCTCTTC
CDR3 protein: CAISLSGRECNEQLF

D gene: TRBD1
clone size: -
J gene: TRBJ1-5
V gene: TRBV7-2
CDR3 DNA: TGTGCCAGCAGCAGTACAGGGGATCAGCCCCAGCATTTT
CDR3 protein: CASSSTGDQPQHF

D gene: TRBD2
clone size: few
J gene: TRBJ2-1
V gene: TRBV11-3
CDR3 DNA: TGTGCCAGCAGCCGACGCGGGGGAGGCGGGGGGGCCTACAATGAGCAGTTCTTC
CDR3 protein: CASSRRGGGGGAYNEQFF

D gene: TRBD1
clone size: -
J gene: TRBJ2-7
V gene: TRBV18
CDR3 DNA: TGTGCCAGCTCACCTGACAGGGGGAGCTCCTACGAGCAGTACTTC
CDR3 protein: CASSPDRGSSYEQYF

D gene: -
clone size: -
J gene: TRBJ1-5
V gene: TRBV6-5
CDR3 DNA: TGTGCCAGCAAGAGCTCCGGACGGTCGAGGGGTCAGCCCCAGCATTTT
CDR3 protein: CASKSSGRSRGQPQHF

D gene: TRBD2
clone size: many
J gene: TRBJ2-1
V gene: TRBV6-5
CDR3 DNA: TGTGCCAGCAGTTACTCGTCGGCTAGCGGGAGCAATGAGCAGCTCTTC
CDR3 protein: CASSYSSASGSNEQLF

D gene: TRBD1
clone size: -
J gene: TRBJ1-1
V gene: TRBV12-5
CDR3 DNA: TGTGCTAGTGGTCCGGGACAGCCCGAAGCTTTCTTT
CDR3 protein: CASGPGQPEAFF

D gene: -
clone size: -
J gene: TRBJ1-5
V gene: TRBV10-2
CDR3 DNA: TGCGCCAGCAGTGAGTGGCAGGGACGGGGGAATCAGCCCCAGCATTTT
CDR3 protein: CASSEWQGRGNQPQHF

D gene: -
clone size: many
J gene: TRBJ1-2
V gene: TRBV7-3
CDR3 DNA: TGTGCCAGCAGCTTAATAGCGGGAGAGGGGTATGGCTACACCTTC
CDR3 protein: CASSLIAGEGYGYTF

D gene: -
clone size: many
J gene: TRBJ1-1
V gene: TRBV29-1
CDR3 DNA: TGCAGCGTTTTCTCCTCGAACACTGAAGCTTTCTTT
CDR3 protein: CSVFSSNTEAFF

D gene: -
clone size: many
J gene: TRBJ2-7
V gene: TRBV7-2
CDR3 DNA: TGTGCCAGCAGCTTTACGGACGGCGCCTACGAGCAGTACTTC
CDR3 protein: CASSFTDGAYEQYF

D gene: -
clone size: -
J gene: TRBJ2-1
V gene: TRBV25-1
CDR3 DNA: TGTGCCAGCAGTGCTCTTGACGGGAAAGGCCCTCGCGATGAGCAGTTCTTC
CDR3 protein: CASSALDGKGPRDEQFF

D gene: TRBD2
clone size: many
J gene: TRBJ2-1
V gene: TRBV5-1
CDR3 DNA: TGCGCCAGCAGCTCACGCCGGGAAGCGGGAGGTCTCAATGAGCAGTTCTTC
CDR3 protein: CASSSRREAGGLNEQFF

D gene: -
clone size: many
J gene: TRBJ2-3
V gene: TRBV19
CDR3 DNA: TGTGCCAGTAGTATTCTAGCAGATACGCAGTATTTT
CDR3 protein: CASSILADTQYF

D gene: -
clone size: many
J gene: TRBJ1-2
V gene: TRBV14
CDR3 DNA: TGTGCCAGCAGCCAATCAAGTAACTATGGCTACACCTTC
CDR3 protein: CASSQSSNYGYTF

D gene: TRBD1
clone size: -
J gene: TRBJ2-7
V gene: TRBV28
CDR3 DNA: TGTGCCAGCAGAGGACAGGGTAGGTCCTACGAGCAGTACTTC
CDR3 protein: CASRGQGRSYEQYF

D gene: -
clone size: -
J gene: TRBJ1-2
V gene: TRBV20-1
CDR3 DNA: TGCATTGGAAGGGCTGGGGACTATGGCTACACCTTC
CDR3 protein: CIGRAGDYGYTF

D gene: -
clone size: many
J gene: TRBJ2-5
V gene: TRBV11-2
CDR3 DNA: TGTGCCAGCAGCTTAGGGGCCTCCGGGGAGACCCAGTACTTC
CDR3 protein: CASSLGASGETQYF

D gene: TRBD1
clone size: -
J gene: TRBJ1-6
V gene: TRBV18
CDR3 DNA: TGTGCCAGCTCCCGACAGGGGGCCGGTTCACCCCTCCACTTT
CDR3 protein: CASSRQGAGSPLHF

D gene: -
clone size: many
J gene: TRBJ2-7
V gene: TRBV5-1
CDR3 DNA: TGCGCCAGCAGCTTTTCGGTGGGCGTAAGCTCCTACGAGCAGTACTTC
CDR3 protein: CASSFSVGVSSYEQYF

D gene: TRBD2
clone size: many
J gene: TRBJ2-5
V gene: TRBV20-1
CDR3 DNA: TGCAGTGCTAGTAAGGCTAGCGGGAGAACAGAGACCCAGTACTTC
CDR3 protein: CSASKASGRTETQYF

D gene: -
clone size: many
J gene: TRBJ2-3
V gene: TRBV7-6
CDR3 DNA: TGTGCCAGCAGCTTAAATTTGGCGACAGATACGCAGTATTTT
CDR3 protein: CASSLNLATDTQYF

D gene: -
clone size: many
J gene: TRBJ2-7
V gene: TRBV20-1
CDR3 DNA: TGCAGTGCTAGACGGGCGGGCGATCCGCGCGAGCAGTACTTC
CDR3 protein: CSARRAGDPREQYF

D gene: -
clone size: many
J gene: TRBJ2-3
V gene: TRBV20-1
CDR3 DNA: TGCAGTGCTAGAGTCCGGGATACGCAGTATTTT
CDR3 protein: CSARVRDTQYF

D gene: -
clone size: many
J gene: TRBJ1-5
V gene: TRBV7-3
CDR3 DNA: TGTGCCAGCAGCTTAATGCCGGGTCAGCCCCAGCATTTT
CDR3 protein: CASSLMPGQPQHF

D gene: -
clone size: many
J gene: TRBJ2-5
V gene: TRBV12-3/TRBV12-4
CDR3 DNA: TGTGCCAGCAGGGCTCGGGAGCGAGAGACCCAGTACTTC
CDR3 protein: CASRARERETQYF

D gene: -
clone size: many
J gene: TRBJ2-7
V gene: TRBV7-9
CDR3 DNA: TGTGCCAGCAGCTTAGGGATGGGGGCGAACTACGAGCAGTACTTC
CDR3 protein: CASSLGMGANYEQYF

D gene: TRBD1
clone size: many
J gene: TRBJ1-2
V gene: TRBV19
CDR3 DNA: TGTGCCAGTAGTCCGGACAGGGACAGGGGTGGCTACACCTTC
CDR3 protein: CASSPDRDRGGYTF

D gene: -
clone size: many
J gene: TRBJ1-2
V gene: TRBV6-2/TRBV6-3
CDR3 DNA: TGTGCCAGCAGTGCTGGGGGCTCGTATGGCTACACCTTC
CDR3 protein: CASSAGGSYGYTF

D gene: TRBD2
clone size: -
J gene: TRBJ2-6
V gene: TRBV20-1
CDR3 DNA: TGCAGTGCTAGAGCGGGAGGCGTCCTGACTTTC
CDR3 protein: CSARAGGVLTF

D gene: -
clone size: -
J gene: TRBJ1-1
V gene: TRBV7-3
CDR3 DNA: TGTGCCAGCAGCTTACATGGGGGATCCACTGAAGCTTTCTTT
CDR3 protein: CASSLHGGSTEAFF

D gene: -
clone size: many
J gene: TRBJ2-5
V gene: TRBV4-1
CDR3 DNA: TGCGCCAGCAGCCAACAACTAGTCTCCAAGACCCAGTACTTC
CDR3 protein: CASSQQLVSKTQYF

D gene: TRBD1
clone size: many
J gene: TRBJ2-7
V gene: TRBV12-3/TRBV12-4
CDR3 DNA: TGTGCCATCGGGTACCGACAGGGGCTATACGAGCAGTACTTC
CDR3 protein: CAIGYRQGLYEQYF

D gene: -
clone size: few
J gene: TRBJ1-1
V gene: TRBV25-1
CDR3 DNA: TGTGCCAGCGGCCGGGACATCTCCGTGAACACTGAAGCTTTCTTT
CDR3 protein: CASGRDISVNTEAFF

D gene: TRBD2
clone size: -
J gene: TRBJ2-3
V gene: TRBV7-3
CDR3 DNA: TGTGCTAGCAGCCCGGGACTAGCGGTAAATACGCAGTATTTT
CDR3 protein: CASSPGLAVNTQYF